This record concerns one T cell receptor (beta chain) sequence. Its target is unknown. These data come from a study of T cell repertoires in cytomegalovirus infection. Study context: An indication of both CMV infection and matching HLA type came from public TCR beta signatures.

Via MiXCR, TCRdb re-called the reads, giving one row per CDR3 protein. Here the sample spans over 200,000 distinct CDR3 sequences, 12% to 15% being singletons. Study-level points and caveats: CMV-specific HLA-C-restricted TCR beta clonotypes dominated the ex vivo response.

This CDR3 contains 15 residues. J gave up 3 bases and V 1 base, and 1 base lay outside the gene matches. Looked up from germline, CDR1 is ENHRY and CDR2 is SYGVKD. Sequencing input: PBMCs. The receptor was isolated from a human donor in good health (CMV status not recorded). Some clones in this sample may be carry-over from other donors' samples. J is TRBJ2-3 and V is TRBV10-3, with 10 bases identical to TRBD1. Here the CDR3 reads CAISELGQGTDTQYF. The CDR3 region has the DNA TGTGCCATCAGTGAGTTGGGACAGGGGACAGATACGCAGTATTTT.